Listed below are T cell receptor beta chains from one sample, sequenced in a study of control samples from healthy donors and cancer patients. Method: immunoSEQ multiplex PCR; TCRdb's copy keeps in-frame clones and lacks some. The profile covers about 130,000 clones, with roughly 92% appearing a single time and approximately 6% taken by the ten largest. The sample was blood. The receptors were gathered from a young man in good health. CDR3s include the opening cysteine and the closing phenylalanine or tryptophan. Each record gives: D gene, CDR3 length, V gene, J gene, clone size, CDR3 DNA, CDR3 protein. D genes are given only for firm matches. Size is omitted from some rows. Given values are once, few, many or a class for expanded clones.

NA,14,TRBV14,TRBJ2-7,NA,TGTGCCAGCAGCCAAGATAGGCCCCCTCACGAGCAGTACTTC,CASSQDRPPHEQYF
NA,15,TRBV14,TRBJ2-1,NA,TGTGCCAGCAGCCAAGTGTGGAGTTCCTACAATGAGCAGTTCTTC,CASSQVWSSYNEQFF
TRBD1,13,TRBV5-1,TRBJ1-2,NA,TGCGCCAGCAGCCCAGAAGGGACAGCCGGCTACACCTTC,CASSPEGTAGYTF
NA,12,TRBV2,TRBJ1-2,few,TGTGCCAGCAGTCGGGATATACATGGCTACACCTTC,CASSRDIHGYTF
NA,17,TRBV1,TRBJ2-6,NA,TGCACCAGCAGCCACGGGACTAGCGGTAGTGGGGCCAACGTCCTGACTTTC,CTSSHGTSGSGANVLTF
TRBD2,24,TRBV6-8,TRBJ2-5,NA,TGTGCCAGCAGTTACCCGGTGAGGGGGTCTCTCCGTAAGCGGGGGGCTCGGTACCAAGAGACCCAGTACTTC,CASSYPVRGSLRKRGARYQETQYF
NA,14,TRBV3-1/TRBV3-2,TRBJ2-6,NA,TGTGCCAGCAGCCGCAGGGATGGGGCCAACGTCCTGACTTTC,CASSRRDGANVLTF
NA,14,TRBV7-9,TRBJ1-4,NA,TGTGCCAGCAGCTTAGCAGGTCTTAATGAAAAACTGTTTTTT,CASSLAGLNEKLFF
TRBD1,16,TRBV10-3,TRBJ1-2,NA,TGTGCCATCAGTGGCGAGACCGGGACAGCTAACTATGGCTACACCTTC,CAISGETGTANYGYTF
NA,19,TRBV11-3,TRBJ2-6,NA,TGTGCCAGCAGCTTAGACCCCCAGGGTTTGTACTCTGGGGCCAACGTCCTGACTTTC,CASSLDPQGLYSGANVLTF
NA,13,TRBV12-3/TRBV12-4,TRBJ2-3,NA,TGTGCCAGCAGTTACCCGCCCTGTTATACGCAGTATTTT,CASSYPPCYTQYF
NA,17,TRBV3-1/TRBV3-2,TRBJ2-1,NA,TGTGCCAGCAGCCAAGTGGGAGGAGTCCCGACTCGCAATGAGCAGTTCTTC,CASSQVGGVPTRNEQFF
NA,11,TRBV20-1,TRBJ2-7,NA,TGCAGTGCTAGCCCCAACTACGAGCAGTACTTC,CSASPNYEQYF
TRBD1,15,TRBV19,TRBJ2-3,NA,TGTGCCAGTCGGCGACAGGGGGCTAGCACAGATACGCAGTATTTT,CASRRQGASTDTQYF
NA,13,TRBV3-1/TRBV3-2,TRBJ2-7,once,TGTGCCAGCAGCCTGACGGTCACCTACGAGCAGTACTTC,CASSLTVTYEQYF
TRBD1,12,TRBV7-9,TRBJ2-1,NA,TGTGCCAGCAGCCCCGACGCGGACAGGGGGATCTTC,CASSPDADRGIF
NA,14,TRBV30,TRBJ1-5,NA,TGTGCCTGGGGCGTCGGCAGGGGAAATCAGCCCCAGCATTTT,CAWGVGRGNQPQHF
TRBD2,15,TRBV27,TRBJ2-1,NA,TGTGCCAGCAGTTCTCTGGGGGGGACCTACAATGAGCAGTTCTTC,CASSSLGGTYNEQFF
NA,17,TRBV4-2,TRBJ2-5,NA,TGTGCCAGCAGCCAAGATCTTCGGGGGTCAAAGGATGAGACCCAGTACTTC,CASSQDLRGSKDETQYF
NA,12,TRBV18,TRBJ1-2,NA,TGTGCCAGCTCACCTATCGACTATGGCTACACCTTC,CASSPIDYGYTF
NA,15,TRBV21-1,TRBJ1-2,NA,TGTGCCAGCAGCACCCTCGGGAGGGGACGAGGTGGCTACACCTTC,CASSTLGRGRGGYTF
TRBD2,11,TRBV2,TRBJ2-3,NA,TGTGCCAGCAGTGTAGGGACTAGTCAGTATTTT,CASSVGTSQYF
NA,14,TRBV5-1,TRBJ1-4,NA,TGCGCCAGCAGCTTGGGAGGGAGAGGTGAAAAACTGTTTTTT,CASSLGGRGEKLFF
NA,13,TRBV27,TRBJ2-5,NA,TGTGCCAGCAGTTACGGAGGGACCGCGGTTCAGTACTTC,CASSYGGTAVQYF